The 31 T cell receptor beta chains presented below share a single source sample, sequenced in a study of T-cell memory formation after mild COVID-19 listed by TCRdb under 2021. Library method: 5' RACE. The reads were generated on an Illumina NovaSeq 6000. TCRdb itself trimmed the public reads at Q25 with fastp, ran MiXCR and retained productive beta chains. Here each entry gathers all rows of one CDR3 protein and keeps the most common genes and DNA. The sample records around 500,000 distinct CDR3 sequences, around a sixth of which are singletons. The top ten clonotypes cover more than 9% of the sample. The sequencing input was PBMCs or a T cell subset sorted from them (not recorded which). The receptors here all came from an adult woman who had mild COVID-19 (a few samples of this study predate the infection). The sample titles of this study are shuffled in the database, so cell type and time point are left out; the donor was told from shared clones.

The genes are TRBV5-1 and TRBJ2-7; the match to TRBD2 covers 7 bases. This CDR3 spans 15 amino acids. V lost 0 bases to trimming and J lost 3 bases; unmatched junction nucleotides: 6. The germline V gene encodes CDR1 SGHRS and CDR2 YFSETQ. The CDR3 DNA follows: TGCGCCAGCAGCTTGGAGGCGGGAGAGGGCTACGAGCAGTACTTC. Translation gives CASSLEAGEGYEQYF.

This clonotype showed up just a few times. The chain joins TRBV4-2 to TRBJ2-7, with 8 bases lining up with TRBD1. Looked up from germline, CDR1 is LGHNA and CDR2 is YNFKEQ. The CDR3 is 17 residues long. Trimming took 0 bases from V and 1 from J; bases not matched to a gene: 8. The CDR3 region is CASSQESTGGLSYEQYF. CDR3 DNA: TGTGCCAGCAGCCAAGAGTCCACAGGGGGGCTTTCCTACGAGCAGTACTTC.

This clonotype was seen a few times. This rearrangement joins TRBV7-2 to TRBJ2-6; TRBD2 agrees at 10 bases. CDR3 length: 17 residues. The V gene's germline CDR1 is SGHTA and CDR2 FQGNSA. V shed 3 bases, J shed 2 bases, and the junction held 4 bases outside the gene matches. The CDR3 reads CASSLKREGPGANVLTF. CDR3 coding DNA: TGTGCCAGCAGCTTGAAGCGGGAGGGCCCTGGGGCCAACGTCCTGACTTTC.

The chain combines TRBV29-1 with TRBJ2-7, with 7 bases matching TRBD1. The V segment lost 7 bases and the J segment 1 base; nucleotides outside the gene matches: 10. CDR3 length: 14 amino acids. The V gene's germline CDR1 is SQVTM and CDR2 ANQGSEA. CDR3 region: CSARPGQTSYEQYF. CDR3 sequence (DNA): TGCAGCGCTCGTCCGGGACAGACGTCCTACGAGCAGTACTTC.

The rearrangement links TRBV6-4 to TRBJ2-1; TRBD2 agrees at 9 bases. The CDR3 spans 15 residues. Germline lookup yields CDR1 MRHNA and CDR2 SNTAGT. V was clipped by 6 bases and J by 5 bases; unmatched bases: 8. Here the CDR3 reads CASRALAGLHNEQFF. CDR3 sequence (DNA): TGTGCCAGCAGAGCCCTAGCGGGATTGCACAATGAGCAGTTCTTC.

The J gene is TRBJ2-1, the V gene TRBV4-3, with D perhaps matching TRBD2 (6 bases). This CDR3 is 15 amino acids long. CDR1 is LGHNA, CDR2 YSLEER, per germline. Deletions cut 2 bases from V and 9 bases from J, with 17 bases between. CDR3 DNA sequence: TGCGCCAGCAGCCAATTTAGGGACTCCCACCGTGAGCAGTTCTTC. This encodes CASSQFRDSHREQFF.

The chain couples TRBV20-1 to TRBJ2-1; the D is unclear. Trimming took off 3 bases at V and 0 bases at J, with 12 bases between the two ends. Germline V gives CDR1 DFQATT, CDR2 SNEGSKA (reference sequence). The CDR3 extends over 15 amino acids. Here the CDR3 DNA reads TGCAGTGCTAGCAATGTGGGAAGCTCCTACAATGAGCAGTTCTTC. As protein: CSASNVGSSYNEQFF.

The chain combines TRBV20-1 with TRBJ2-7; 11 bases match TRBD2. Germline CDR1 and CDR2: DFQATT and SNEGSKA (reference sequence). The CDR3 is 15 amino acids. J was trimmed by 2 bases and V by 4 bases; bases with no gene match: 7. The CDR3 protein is CSATIAGGKPYEQYF. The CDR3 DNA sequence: TGCAGTGCTACTATAGCGGGAGGGAAACCCTACGAGCAGTACTTC.

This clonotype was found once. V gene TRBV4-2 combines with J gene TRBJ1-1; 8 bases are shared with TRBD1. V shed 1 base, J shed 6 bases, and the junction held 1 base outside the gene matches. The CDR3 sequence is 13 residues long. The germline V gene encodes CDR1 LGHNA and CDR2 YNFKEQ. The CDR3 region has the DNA TGTGCCAGCAGCCAAGGGGACAGGCCTGAAGCTTTCTTT. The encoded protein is CASSQGDRPEAFF.

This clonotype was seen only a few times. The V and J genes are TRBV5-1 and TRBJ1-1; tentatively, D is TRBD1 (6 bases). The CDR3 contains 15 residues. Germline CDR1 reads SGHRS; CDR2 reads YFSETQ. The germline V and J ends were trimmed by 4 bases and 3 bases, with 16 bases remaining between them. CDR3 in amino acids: CASSAYRVGDTEAFF. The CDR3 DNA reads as TGCGCCAGCAGCGCCTACAGGGTTGGGGACACTGAAGCTTTCTTT.

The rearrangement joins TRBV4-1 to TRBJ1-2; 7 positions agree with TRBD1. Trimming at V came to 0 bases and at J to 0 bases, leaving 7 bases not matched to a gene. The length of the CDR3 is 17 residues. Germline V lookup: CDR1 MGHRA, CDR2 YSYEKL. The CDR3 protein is CASSQEGDRASNYGYTF. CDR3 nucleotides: TGCGCCAGCAGCCAAGAGGGCGACAGGGCTTCTAACTATGGCTACACCTTC.

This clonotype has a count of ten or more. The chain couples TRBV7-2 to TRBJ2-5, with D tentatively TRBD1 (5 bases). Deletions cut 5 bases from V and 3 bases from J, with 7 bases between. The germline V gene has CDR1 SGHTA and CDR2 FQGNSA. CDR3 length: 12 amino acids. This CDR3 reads CASSQTEETQYF. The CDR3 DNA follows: TGTGCCAGCAGCCAGACAGAAGAGACCCAGTACTTC.

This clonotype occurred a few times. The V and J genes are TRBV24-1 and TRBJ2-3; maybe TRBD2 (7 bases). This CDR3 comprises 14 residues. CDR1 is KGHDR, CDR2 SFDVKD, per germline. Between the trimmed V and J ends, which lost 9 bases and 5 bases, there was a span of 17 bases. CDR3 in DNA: TGTGCCACCGGGGGCGGGAGTCGGGAAGATACGCAGTATTTT. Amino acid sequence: CATGGGSREDTQYF.

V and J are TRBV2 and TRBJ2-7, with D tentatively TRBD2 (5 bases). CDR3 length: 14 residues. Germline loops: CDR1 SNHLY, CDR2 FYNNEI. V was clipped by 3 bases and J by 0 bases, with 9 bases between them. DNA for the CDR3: TGTGCCAGCAGTGATGAGGGCAGCTCCTACGAGCAGTACTTC. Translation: CASSDEGSSYEQYF. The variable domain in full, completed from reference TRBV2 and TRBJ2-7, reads EPEVTQTPSHQVTQMGQEVILRCVPISNHLYFYWYRQILGQKVEFLVSFYNNEISEKSEIFDDQFSVERPDGSNFTLKIRSTKLEDSAMYFCASSDEGSSYEQYFGPGTRLTVT.

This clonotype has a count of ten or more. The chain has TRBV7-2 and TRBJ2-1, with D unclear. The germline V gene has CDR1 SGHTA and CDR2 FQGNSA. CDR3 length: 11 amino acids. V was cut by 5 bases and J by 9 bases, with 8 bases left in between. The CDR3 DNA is TGTGCCAGCAGCGCGGTAGGTGAGCAGTTCTTC. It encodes CASSAVGEQFF.

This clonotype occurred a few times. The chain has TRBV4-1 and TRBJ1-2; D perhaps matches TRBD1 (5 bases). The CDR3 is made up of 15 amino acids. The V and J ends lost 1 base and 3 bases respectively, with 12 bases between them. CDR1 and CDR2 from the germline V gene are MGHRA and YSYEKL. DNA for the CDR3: TGCGCCAGCAGCCAAGTGGGCAGGGACTACTATGGCTACACCTTC. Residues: CASSQVGRDYYGYTF.

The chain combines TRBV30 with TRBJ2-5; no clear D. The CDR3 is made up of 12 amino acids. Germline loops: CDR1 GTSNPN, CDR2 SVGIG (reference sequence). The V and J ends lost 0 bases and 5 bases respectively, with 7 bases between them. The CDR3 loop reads CAWSVHGETQYF. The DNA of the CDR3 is TGTGCCTGGAGTGTACACGGGGAGACCCAGTACTTC.

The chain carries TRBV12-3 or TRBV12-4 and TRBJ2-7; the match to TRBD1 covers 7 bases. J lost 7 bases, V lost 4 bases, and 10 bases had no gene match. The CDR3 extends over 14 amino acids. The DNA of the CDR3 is TGTGCCAGCAGTTGGGGGAAGCTGGACAGGGAGCAGTACTTC. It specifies CASSWGKLDREQYF.

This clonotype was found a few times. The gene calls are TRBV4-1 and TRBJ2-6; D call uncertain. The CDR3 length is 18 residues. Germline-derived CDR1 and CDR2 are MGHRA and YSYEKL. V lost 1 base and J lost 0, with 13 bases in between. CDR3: CASSQVTSAGSGANVLTF. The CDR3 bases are TGCGCCAGCAGCCAAGTTACTTCTGCTGGCTCTGGGGCCAACGTCCTGACTTTC.

In DNA, the CDR3 is TGTGCCAGCAGCTTAACCCCCAGCGGGGGATACACAGATACGCAGTATTTT. Protein: CASSLTPSGGYTDTQYF. This chain connects TRBV11-2 to TRBJ2-3, with 8 bases that match TRBD2. V shed 2 bases and J 2 bases; nucleotides not matched to a gene: 9. The CDR3 contains 17 residues. CDR1 and CDR2 (germline): SGHAT, FQNNGV. Filled out from reference TRBV11-2 and TRBJ2-3, the complete variable domain reads EAGVAQSPRYKIIEKRQSVAFWCNPISGHATLYWYQQILGQGPKLLIQFQNNGVVDDSQLPKDRFSAERLKGVDSTLKIQPAKLEDSAVYLCASSLTPSGGYTDTQYFGPGTRLTVL.

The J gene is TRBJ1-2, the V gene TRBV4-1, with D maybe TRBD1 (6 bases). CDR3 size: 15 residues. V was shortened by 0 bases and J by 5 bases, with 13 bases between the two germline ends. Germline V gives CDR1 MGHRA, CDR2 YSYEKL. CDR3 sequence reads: CASSQDLGGAYGYTF. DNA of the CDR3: TGCGCCAGCAGCCAAGATTTGGGGGGCGCATATGGCTACACCTTC.

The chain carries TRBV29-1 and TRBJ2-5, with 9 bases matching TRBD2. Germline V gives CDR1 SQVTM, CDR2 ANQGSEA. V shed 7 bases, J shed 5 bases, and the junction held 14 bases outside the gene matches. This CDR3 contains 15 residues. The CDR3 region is CSGARIAGDLETQYF. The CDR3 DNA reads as TGCAGCGGTGCCCGTATAGCGGGGGACCTCGAGACCCAGTACTTC.

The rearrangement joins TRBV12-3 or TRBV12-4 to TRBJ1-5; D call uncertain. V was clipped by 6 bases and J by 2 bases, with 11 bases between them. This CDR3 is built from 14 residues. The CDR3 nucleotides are TGTGCCAGCAGGAAAGGAAGGGGCAATCAGCCCCAGCATTTT. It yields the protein CASRKGRGNQPQHF.

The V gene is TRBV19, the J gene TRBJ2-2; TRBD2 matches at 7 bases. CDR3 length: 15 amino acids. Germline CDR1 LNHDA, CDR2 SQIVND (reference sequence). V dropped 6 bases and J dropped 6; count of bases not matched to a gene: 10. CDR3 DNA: TGTGCCAGTAGCTCAAGCGGGACCCTCGCCGGGGAGCTGTTTTTT. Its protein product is CASSSSGTLAGELFF.

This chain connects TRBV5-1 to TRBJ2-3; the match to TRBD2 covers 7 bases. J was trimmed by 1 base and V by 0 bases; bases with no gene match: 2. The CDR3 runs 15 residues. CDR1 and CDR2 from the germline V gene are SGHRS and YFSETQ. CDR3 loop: CASSLELARTDTQYF. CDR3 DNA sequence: TGCGCCAGCAGCTTGGAACTAGCGCGCACAGATACGCAGTATTTT. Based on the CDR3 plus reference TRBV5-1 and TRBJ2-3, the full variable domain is KAGVTQTPRYLIKTRGQQVTLSCSPISGHRSVSWYQQTPGQGLQFLFEYFSETQRNKGNFPGRFSGRQFSNSRSEMNVSTLELGDSALYLCASSLELARTDTQYFGPGTRLTVL.

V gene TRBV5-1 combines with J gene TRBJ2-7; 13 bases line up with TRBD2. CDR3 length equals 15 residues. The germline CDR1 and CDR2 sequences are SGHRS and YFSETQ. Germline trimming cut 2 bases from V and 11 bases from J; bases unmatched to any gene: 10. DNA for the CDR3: TGCGCCAGCAGCTTAACCGGGACTAGCGGGGAAAAAGAGTACTTC. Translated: CASSLTGTSGEKEYF.

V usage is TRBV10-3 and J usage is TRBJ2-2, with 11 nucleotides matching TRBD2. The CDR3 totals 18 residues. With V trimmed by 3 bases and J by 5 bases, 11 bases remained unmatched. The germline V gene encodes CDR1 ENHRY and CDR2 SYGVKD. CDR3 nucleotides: TGTGCCATCAGTGAACTCTACAGGACTAGCGGGCCAACCGGGGAGCTGTTTTTT. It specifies CAISELYRTSGPTGELFF.

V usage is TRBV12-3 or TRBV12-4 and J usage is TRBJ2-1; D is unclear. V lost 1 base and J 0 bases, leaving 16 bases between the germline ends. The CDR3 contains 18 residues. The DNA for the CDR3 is TGTGCCAGCAGTTTAGAGTCCTTTTGGCTGAGCTCCTACAATGAGCAGTTCTTC. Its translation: CASSLESFWLSSYNEQFF.

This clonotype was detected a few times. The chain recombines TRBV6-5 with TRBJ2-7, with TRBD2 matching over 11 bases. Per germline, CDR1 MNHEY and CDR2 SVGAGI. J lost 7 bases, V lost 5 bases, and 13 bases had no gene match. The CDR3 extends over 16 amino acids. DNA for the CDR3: TGTGCCAGCAGTGTGACTAGCGGGATCTTCTGGAAAGAGCAGTACTTC. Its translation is CASSVTSGIFWKEQYF.

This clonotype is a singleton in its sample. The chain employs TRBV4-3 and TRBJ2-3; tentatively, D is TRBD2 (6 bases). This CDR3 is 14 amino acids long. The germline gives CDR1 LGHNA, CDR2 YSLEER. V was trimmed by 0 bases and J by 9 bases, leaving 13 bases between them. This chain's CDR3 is CASSQDRVRGTQYF. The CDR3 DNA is TGCGCCAGCAGCCAAGACAGGGTCCGGGGGACGCAGTATTTT.

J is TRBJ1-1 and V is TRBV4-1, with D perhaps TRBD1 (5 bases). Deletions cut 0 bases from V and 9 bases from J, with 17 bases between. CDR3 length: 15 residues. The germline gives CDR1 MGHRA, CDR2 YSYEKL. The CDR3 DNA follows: TGCGCCAGCAGCCAAGATCCCGGGGGAGGCCCGCAAGCTTTCTTT. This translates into CASSQDPGGGPQAFF.